The entry below describes one T cell receptor beta chain. Its antigen is unknown. V lost 5 bases and J lost 5, with 15 bases in between. This CDR3 has 15 residues. Looked up from germline, CDR1 is LNHDA and CDR2 is SQIVND (reference sequence). Sequencing was performed with immunoSEQ multiplex PCR; in TCRdb, only in-frame clones are kept and a portion is missing. The sample contains a few hundred thousand clones, 88% of which appear only once. This sample was taken from a study of cytomegalovirus exposure and HLA in healthy donors. Study findings and constraints: Cytomegalovirus association was listed for around 170 TCR beta chains. For most TCR sequences rarity was the rule, although some public TCRs occurred in many donors.

The sequenced sample consisted of PBMCs. This clonotype originated in a woman between 18 and 29 years old in good health and CMV-seronegative. The chain combines TRBV19 with TRBJ2-2, with D possibly being TRBD1 (7 bases). The CDR3 DNA follows: TGTGCCAGTAGTGCGACAGGGAGGTGGACCGGGGAGCTGTTTTTT. Amino acid sequence: CASSATGRWTGELFF.